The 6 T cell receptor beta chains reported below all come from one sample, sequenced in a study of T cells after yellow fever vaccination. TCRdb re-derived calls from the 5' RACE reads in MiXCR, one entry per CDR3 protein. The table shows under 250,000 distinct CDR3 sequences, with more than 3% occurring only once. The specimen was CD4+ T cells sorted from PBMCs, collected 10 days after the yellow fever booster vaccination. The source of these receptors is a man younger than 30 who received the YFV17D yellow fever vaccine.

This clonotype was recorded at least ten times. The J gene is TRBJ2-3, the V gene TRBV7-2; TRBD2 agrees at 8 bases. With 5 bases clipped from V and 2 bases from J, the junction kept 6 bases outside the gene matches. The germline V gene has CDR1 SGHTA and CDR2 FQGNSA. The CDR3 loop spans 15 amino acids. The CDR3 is CASSRSGANTDTQYF. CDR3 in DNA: TGTGCCAGCAGCCGTAGCGGGGCCAACACAGATACGCAGTATTTT.

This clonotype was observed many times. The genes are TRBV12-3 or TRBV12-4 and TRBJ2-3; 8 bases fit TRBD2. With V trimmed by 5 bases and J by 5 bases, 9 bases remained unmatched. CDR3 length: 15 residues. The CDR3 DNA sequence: TGTGCCAGCAGTCTCGGGGGGGCCCGACAAGATACGCAGTATTTT. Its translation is CASSLGGARQDTQYF.

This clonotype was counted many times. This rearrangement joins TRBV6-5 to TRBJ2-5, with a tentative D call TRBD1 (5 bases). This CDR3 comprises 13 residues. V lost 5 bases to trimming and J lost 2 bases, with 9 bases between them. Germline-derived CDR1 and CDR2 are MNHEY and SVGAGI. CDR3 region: CASSKRQQETQYF. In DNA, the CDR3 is TGTGCCAGCAGTAAACGACAGCAAGAGACCCAGTACTTC.

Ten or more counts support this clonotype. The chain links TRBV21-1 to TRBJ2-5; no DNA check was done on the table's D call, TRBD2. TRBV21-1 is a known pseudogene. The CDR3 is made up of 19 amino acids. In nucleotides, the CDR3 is TGTGCCAGCAGCAAACGAAAAGGAGCCAGCGGGCCAGTACGGGGGACCCAGTACTTC. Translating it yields CASSKRKGASGPVRGTQYF.

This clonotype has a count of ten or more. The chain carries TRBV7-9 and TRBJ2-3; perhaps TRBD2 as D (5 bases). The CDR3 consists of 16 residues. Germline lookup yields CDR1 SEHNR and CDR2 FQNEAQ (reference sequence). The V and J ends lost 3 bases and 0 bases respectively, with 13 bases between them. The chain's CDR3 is CASSLDWTLSTDTQYF. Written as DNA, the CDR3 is TGTGCCAGCAGCTTGGACTGGACGCTAAGCACAGATACGCAGTATTTT.

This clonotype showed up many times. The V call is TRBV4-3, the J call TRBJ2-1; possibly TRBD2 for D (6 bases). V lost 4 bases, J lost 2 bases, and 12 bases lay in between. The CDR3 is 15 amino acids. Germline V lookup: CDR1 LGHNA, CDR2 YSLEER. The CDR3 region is CASSPRGNPYNEQFF. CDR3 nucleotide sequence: TGCGCCAGCAGCCCGCGGGGAAATCCCTACAATGAGCAGTTCTTC.